The present T cell receptor (beta chain) was sequenced within a study of blood T cell repertoires in COVID-19. Authors' processing steps: Amplifying reference gene primers gave estimates of nucleated cell counts. Assay used: immunoSEQ multiplex PCR; TCRdb lists only in-frame clones, some missing. The V and J calls and clone size are taken from that table; D and trimming were inferred from the DNA. The sample consists of roughly 300,000 clones, 80% to 85% of them appearing once. Looked up from germline, CDR1 is PRHDT and CDR2 is FYEKMQ (reference sequence). The CDR3 has 15 amino acids. Trimming took off 4 bases at V and 2 bases at J, with 13 bases between the two ends.

The chain is built from TRBV13 and TRBJ2-3; the D gene is possibly TRBD1 (5 bases). The source of this sequence is a woman in her sixties with active or convalescent COVID-19. Sequencing used peripheral blood. The CDR3 reads CASSSHPGSTDTQYF. As DNA, the CDR3 is TGTGCCAGCAGCTCCCACCCAGGGTCCACAGATACGCAGTATTTT.